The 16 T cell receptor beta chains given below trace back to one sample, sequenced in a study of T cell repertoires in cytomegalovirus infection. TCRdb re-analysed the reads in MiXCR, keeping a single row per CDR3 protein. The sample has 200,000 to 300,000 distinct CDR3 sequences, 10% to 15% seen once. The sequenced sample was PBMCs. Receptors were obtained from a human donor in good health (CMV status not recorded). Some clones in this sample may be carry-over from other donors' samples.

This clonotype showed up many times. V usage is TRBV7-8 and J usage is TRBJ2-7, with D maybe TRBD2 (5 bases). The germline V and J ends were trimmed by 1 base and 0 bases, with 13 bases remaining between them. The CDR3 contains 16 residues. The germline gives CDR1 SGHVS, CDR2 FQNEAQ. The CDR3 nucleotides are TGTGCCAGCAGCTTAGTGTCCGGACTCTTCTCCTACGAGCAGTACTTC. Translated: CASSLVSGLFSYEQYF.

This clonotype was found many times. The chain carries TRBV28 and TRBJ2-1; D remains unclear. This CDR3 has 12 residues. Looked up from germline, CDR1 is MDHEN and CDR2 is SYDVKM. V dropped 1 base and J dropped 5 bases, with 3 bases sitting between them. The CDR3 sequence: CASSLYDNEQFF. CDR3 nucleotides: TGTGCCAGCAGTTTATATGACAATGAGCAGTTCTTC.

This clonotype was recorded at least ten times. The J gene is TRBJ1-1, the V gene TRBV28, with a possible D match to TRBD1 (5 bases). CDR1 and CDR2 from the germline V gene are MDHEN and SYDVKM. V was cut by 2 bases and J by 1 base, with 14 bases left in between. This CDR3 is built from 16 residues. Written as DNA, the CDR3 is TGTGCCAGCAGTTTAGACAGAGCAACTTCGAACACTGAAGCTTTCTTT. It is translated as CASSLDRATSNTEAFF.

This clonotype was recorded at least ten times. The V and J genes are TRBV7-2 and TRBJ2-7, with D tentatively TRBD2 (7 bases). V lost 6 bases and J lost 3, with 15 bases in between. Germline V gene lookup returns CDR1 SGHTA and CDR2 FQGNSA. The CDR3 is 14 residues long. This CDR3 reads CASSEGGGDYEQYF. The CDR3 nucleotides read TGTGCCAGCAGTGAGGGGGGGGGGGACTACGAGCAGTACTTC. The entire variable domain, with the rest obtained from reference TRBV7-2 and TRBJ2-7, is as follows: GAGVSQSPSNKVTEKGKDVELRCDPISGHTALYWYRQSLGQGLEFLIYFQGNSAPDKSGLPSDRFSAERTGGSVSTLTIQRTQQEDSAVYLCASSEGGGDYEQYFGPGTRLTVT.

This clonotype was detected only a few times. The CDR3 region is CSATPPFGGRDFSYNEQFF. The CDR3 DNA reads TGCAGTGCTACACCTCCTTTTGGGGGCCGGGACTTCTCCTACAATGAGCAGTTCTTC. This chain connects TRBV20-1 to TRBJ2-1; perhaps D is TRBD1 or TRBD2 (6 bases each). Germline CDR1 reads DFQATT; CDR2 reads SNEGSKA (reference sequence). Trimming cost V 4 bases and J 0 bases, with 25 bases left between them. The CDR3 length is 19 residues.

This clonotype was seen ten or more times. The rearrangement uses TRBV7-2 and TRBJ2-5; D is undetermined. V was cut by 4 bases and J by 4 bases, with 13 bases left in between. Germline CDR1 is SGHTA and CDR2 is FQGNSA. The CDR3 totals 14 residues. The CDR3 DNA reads TGTGCCAGCAGCTCGAATCTGGGCGGAGAGACCCAGTACTTC. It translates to CASSSNLGGETQYF.

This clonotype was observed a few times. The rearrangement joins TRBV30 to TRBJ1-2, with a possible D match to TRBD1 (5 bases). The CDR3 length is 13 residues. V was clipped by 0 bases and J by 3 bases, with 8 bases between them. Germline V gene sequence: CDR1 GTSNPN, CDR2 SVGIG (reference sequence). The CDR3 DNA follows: TGTGCCTGGAGTGTCCAGGGCTACTATGGCTACACCTTC. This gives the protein CAWSVQGYYGYTF. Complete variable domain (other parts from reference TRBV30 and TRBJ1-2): SQTIHQWPATLVQPVGSPLSLECTVEGTSNPNLYWYRQAAGRGLQLLFYSVGIGQISSEVPQNLSASRPQDRQFILSSKKLLLSDSGFYLCAWSVQGYYGYTFGSGTRLTVV.

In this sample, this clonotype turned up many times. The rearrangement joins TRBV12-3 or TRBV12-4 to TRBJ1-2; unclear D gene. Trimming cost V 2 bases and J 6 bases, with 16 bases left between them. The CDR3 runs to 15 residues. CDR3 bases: TGTGCCAGCAGTTTACCTTCCGGGGTGCAGAATGGCTACACCTTC. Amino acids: CASSLPSGVQNGYTF.

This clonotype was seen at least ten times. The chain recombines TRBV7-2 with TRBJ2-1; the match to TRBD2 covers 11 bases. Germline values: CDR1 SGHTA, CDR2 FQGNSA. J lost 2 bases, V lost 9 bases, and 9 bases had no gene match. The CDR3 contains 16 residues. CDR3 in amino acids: CASKEIAGGPYNEQFF. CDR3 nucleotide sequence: TGTGCCAGTAAAGAGATAGCGGGAGGGCCCTACAATGAGCAGTTCTTC.

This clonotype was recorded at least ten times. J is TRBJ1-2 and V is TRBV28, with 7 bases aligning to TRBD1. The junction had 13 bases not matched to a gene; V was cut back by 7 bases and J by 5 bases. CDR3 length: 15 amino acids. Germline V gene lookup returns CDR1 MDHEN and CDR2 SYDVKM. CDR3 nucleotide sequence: TGTGCCAGCAAGGGGGCTGGGTCTCTTAATTATGGCTACACCTTC. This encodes CASKGAGSLNYGYTF.

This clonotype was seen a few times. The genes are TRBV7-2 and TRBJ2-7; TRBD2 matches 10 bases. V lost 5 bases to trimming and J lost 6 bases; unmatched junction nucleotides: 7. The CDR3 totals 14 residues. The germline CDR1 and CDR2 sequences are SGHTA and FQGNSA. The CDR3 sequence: CASSTSGAFREQYF. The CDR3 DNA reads TGTGCCAGCAGCACTAGCGGGGCCTTTCGCGAGCAGTACTTC.

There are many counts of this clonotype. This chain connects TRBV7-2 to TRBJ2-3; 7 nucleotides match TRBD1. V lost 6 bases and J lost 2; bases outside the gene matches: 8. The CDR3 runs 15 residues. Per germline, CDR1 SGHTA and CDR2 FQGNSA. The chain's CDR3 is CASRPGTDLTDTQYF. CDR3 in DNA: TGTGCCAGCAGGCCCGGGACAGACCTCACAGATACGCAGTATTTT.

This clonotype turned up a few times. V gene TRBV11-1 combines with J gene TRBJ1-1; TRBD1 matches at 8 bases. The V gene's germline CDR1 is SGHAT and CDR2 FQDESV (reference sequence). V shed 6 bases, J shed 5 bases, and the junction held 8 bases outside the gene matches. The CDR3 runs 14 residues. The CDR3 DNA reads TGTGCCAGCAGGGAAACAGGGGGTCGTACTGAAGCTTTCTTT. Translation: CASRETGGRTEAFF.

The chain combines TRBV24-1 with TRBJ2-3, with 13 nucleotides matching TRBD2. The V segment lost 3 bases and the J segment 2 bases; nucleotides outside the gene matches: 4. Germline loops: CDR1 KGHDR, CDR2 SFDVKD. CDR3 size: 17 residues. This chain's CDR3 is CATSDPGLAGFTDTQYF. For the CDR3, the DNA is TGTGCCACCAGTGATCCGGGACTAGCGGGATTCACAGATACGCAGTATTTT.

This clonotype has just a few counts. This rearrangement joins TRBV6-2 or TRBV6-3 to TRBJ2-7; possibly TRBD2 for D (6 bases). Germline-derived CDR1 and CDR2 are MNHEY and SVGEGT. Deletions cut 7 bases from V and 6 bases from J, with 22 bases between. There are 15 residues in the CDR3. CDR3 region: CASNTFRDSELEQYF. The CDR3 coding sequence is TGTGCCAGCAACACCTTCCGGGACTCCGAGCTCGAGCAGTACTTC.

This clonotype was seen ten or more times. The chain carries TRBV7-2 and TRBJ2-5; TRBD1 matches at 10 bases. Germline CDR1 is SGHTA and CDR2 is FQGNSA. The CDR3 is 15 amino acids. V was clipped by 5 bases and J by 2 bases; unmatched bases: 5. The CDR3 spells CASSDLGQGQETQYF. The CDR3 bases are TGTGCCAGCAGCGACCTGGGACAGGGGCAAGAGACCCAGTACTTC. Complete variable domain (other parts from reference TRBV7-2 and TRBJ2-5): GAGVSQSPSNKVTEKGKDVELRCDPISGHTALYWYRQSLGQGLEFLIYFQGNSAPDKSGLPSDRFSAERTGGSVSTLTIQRTQQEDSAVYLCASSDLGQGQETQYFGPGTRLLVL.